A selection of T cell receptor beta chains follows, all from one sample in a study of PD-1 blockade in classical Hodgkin lymphoma. TCRdb keeps only in-frame clones here, not all; method: immunoSEQ multiplex PCR. The sample shows more than 40,000 clones, more than 75% of them seen only once. The source was peripheral blood mononuclear cells (PBMCs), collected before the fourth cycle of nivolumab. All receptors come from a human donor with classical Hodgkin lymphoma. CDR3s include the opening cysteine and the closing phenylalanine or tryptophan. The D gene is left open where the match is weak. The size of a clone is reported for some rows only, either as once, few or many, or as a class for expanded clones.

J gene | D gene | V gene | clone size | CDR3 DNA | CDR3 protein
TRBJ2-2 | . | TRBV5-1 | . | TGCGCCAGCAGCTTGGTCGTAGCGACCACCGGGGAGCTGTTTTTT | CASSLVVATTGELFF
TRBJ2-5 | . | TRBV15 | . | TGTGCCACCAGCTTCGGGGTTGAGACCCAGTACTTC | CATSFGVETQYF
TRBJ1-2 | TRBD1 | TRBV7-2 | . | TGTGCCAGCAGCTTAGGACCCGGGACAGGGCTCTATGGCTACACCTTC | CASSLGPGTGLYGYTF
TRBJ2-7 | . | TRBV6-5 | . | TGTGCCAGCAGTTACTCCGGGGGCCCCACCTACGAGCAGTACTTC | CASSYSGGPTYEQYF
TRBJ1-2 | . | TRBV27 | . | TGTGCCAGCAGTCCTTCCGGGGGGATTGTCTATGGCTACACCTTC | CASSPSGGIVYGYTF
TRBJ2-3 | TRBD1 | TRBV27 | . | TGTGCCAGCCGACAGGGGGCGGCACTAGGGGATACGCAGTATTTT | CASRQGAALGDTQYF
TRBJ2-7 | . | TRBV28 | . | TGTGCCAGCACCATACAGGGCGCTCTGGGCTCCTACGAGCAGTACTTC | CASTIQGALGSYEQYF
TRBJ2-3 | TRBD2 | TRBV6-4 | . | TGTGCCAGCAGTAACCGGGAGGATTACACAGATACGCAGTATTTT | CASSNREDYTDTQYF
TRBJ1-1 | . | TRBV6-5 | . | TGTGCCAGCAGTATATCTTTTCGTGACAGTATGGAAGCTTTCTTT | CASSISFRDSMEAFF
TRBJ2-6 | . | TRBV6-5 | . | TGTGCCAGCAGTCCGGCTGGGGCCAACGTCCTGACTTTC | CASSPAGANVLTF
TRBJ1-4 | . | TRBV4-2 | . | TGTGCCAGCAGCCGAGGGAATGAAAAACTGTTTTTT | CASSRGNEKLFF
TRBJ1-5 | TRBD1 | TRBV10-3 | once | TGTGCCGCCAGGATGCAGGGGGATCAGCCCCAGCATTTT | CAARMQGDQPQHF
TRBJ1-2 | TRBD1 | TRBV5-6 | . | TGTGCCAGCAGCCGTACAGGGGGATATGATGGCTACACCTTC | CASSRTGGYDGYTF
TRBJ1-1 | TRBD1 | TRBV18 | few | TGTGCCAGCTCACCAGCGGGACAGGGGACTGAAGCTTTCTTT | CASSPAGQGTEAFF
TRBJ2-3 | TRBD2 | TRBV7-2 | . | TGTGCCAGCAGCTTAGGACTAGCGTGGGGTGATACGCAGTATTTT | CASSLGLAWGDTQYF
TRBJ1-1 | . | TRBV5-1 | . | TGCGCCAGCAGCTTGGGAGGAGGGGGCACTGAAGCTTTCTTT | CASSLGGGGTEAFF
TRBJ2-3 | . | TRBV11-2 | once | TGTGCCAGCAGCTTAGTGGTGGCTAGCGTAGATACGCAGTATTTT | CASSLVVASVDTQYF
TRBJ2-7 | TRBD1 | TRBV5-4 | . | TGTGCCAGCAGCCCGCCCGGGACAGCCTACGAGCAGTACTTC | CASSPPGTAYEQYF
TRBJ2-7 | TRBD1 | TRBV29-1 | . | TGCAGCGTTGGAGGGGGCCTCGAGCAGTACTTC | CSVGGGLEQYF
TRBJ2-1 | TRBD2 | TRBV11-3 | . | TGTGCCAGCAGCTTAGACCCTAGCGGGAGTCTCAATGAGCAGTTCTTC | CASSLDPSGSLNEQFF
TRBJ1-2 | . | TRBV6-5 | . | TGTGCCAGCACTTCTCGGGGCCACTATGGCTACACCTTC | CASTSRGHYGYTF
TRBJ2-7 | . | TRBV7-2 | . | TGTGCCAGCAGCCTCGGCGGAAGGACAGCCTACGAGCAGTACTTC | CASSLGGRTAYEQYF
TRBJ1-2 | TRBD1 | TRBV7-2 | . | TGTGCCAGCAGGGGACAGGGGGCTTTATCTCCGATCTATGGCTACACCTTC | CASRGQGALSPIYGYTF
TRBJ1-1 | . | TRBV11-3 | . | TGTGCCAGCAGCTTAGGGGGGGCCAGGGAAGCTTTCTTT | CASSLGGAREAFF
TRBJ2-3 | . | TRBV21-1 | . | TGTGCCAGCAGCAAAAGGAGGCGGACTAGCACAGATACGCAGTATTTT | CASSKRRRTSTDTQYF
TRBJ2-7 | TRBD2 | TRBV5-5 | . | TGTGCCAGCAGCCCCCCCAGGCGGGAGTACGAGCAGTACTTC | CASSPPRREYEQYF
TRBJ2-7 | TRBD2 | TRBV2 | . | TGTGCCAGCAGTGAAGCCCCGGGGGCGGGGGGATCCTACGAGCAGTACTTC | CASSEAPGAGGSYEQYF
TRBJ1-1 | . | TRBV7-2 | few | TGTGCCGGGGGGGGAGGTGGGAACACTGAAGCTTTCTTT | CAGGGGGNTEAFF
TRBJ2-3 | TRBD2 | TRBV6-1 | . | TGTGCCAGCAGTGAGGGACTAGCTTTCACAGATACGCAGTATTTT | CASSEGLAFTDTQYF
TRBJ1-2 | TRBD1 | TRBV7-2 | . | TGTGCCAGCAGCTTAGTGGACAGGAACTATGGCTACACCTTC | CASSLVDRNYGYTF
TRBJ1-4 | TRBD1 | TRBV9 | . | TGTGCCAGCAGAGGACAGGGAGGTGCTGAAAAACTGTTTTTT | CASRGQGGAEKLFF
TRBJ2-5 | . | TRBV7-3 | . | TGTGCCAGCAGCTCCAGGGGCTCCGGCAAAGAGACCCAGTACTTC | CASSSRGSGKETQYF
TRBJ1-1 | . | TRBV4-2 | . | TGTGCCAGCAGCCAAGATCTGGGTTTAGTTACTGAAGCTTTCTTT | CASSQDLGLVTEAFF
TRBJ1-2 | . | TRBV5-5 | . | TGTGCCAGCAGCTTGACAGGGACGGACTATGGCTACACCTTC | CASSLTGTDYGYTF
TRBJ2-3 | . | TRBV5-3 | . | TGTGCCAGCAGCTCCGAACAGGCAGATACGCAGTATTTT | CASSSEQADTQYF
TRBJ1-4 | TRBD1 | TRBV30 | . | TGTGCCTGGAGTCCGACAGGGAGCCCGGAGACCGAAAAACTGTTTTTT | CAWSPTGSPETEKLFF
TRBJ2-1 | TRBD2 | TRBV11-3 | . | TGTGCCAGCAGCTTAGCGGGGGGGCCCTACAATGAGCAGTTCTTC | CASSLAGGPYNEQFF
TRBJ1-2 | TRBD1 | TRBV7-2 | many | TGTGCCAGCAGCGCATCCGGGACAGGGTACTATGGCTACACCTTC | CASSASGTGYYGYTF
TRBJ2-3 | TRBD1 | TRBV5-1 | . | TGCGCCAGCAGCCCGATGACAGGGTACACAGATACGCAGTATTTT | CASSPMTGYTDTQYF
TRBJ2-1 | . | TRBV7-9 | . | TGTGCCAGCAGCTTAGGAGAGTCCAGCAGCTCCTACAATGAGCAGTTCTTC | CASSLGESSSSYNEQFF
TRBJ2-2 | TRBD2 | TRBV27 | . | TGTGCCAGCAGTCTTTTAGGACTAGCTTCCGGGGAGCTGTTTTTT | CASSLLGLASGELFF
TRBJ2-7 | . | TRBV28 | . | TGTGCCAGCAGTTTATGGACGGGGAGCGAGCAGTACTTC | CASSLWTGSEQYF
TRBJ2-5 | . | TRBV29-1 | once | TGCAGCGTTGGCAGGGCCGGGAAGACCCAGTACTTC | CSVGRAGKTQYF
TRBJ2-4 | . | TRBV4-1 | . | TGCGCCAGCAGCCAAGATCTCGGCAGGGCAGGGAGAACATTTCAGTACTTC | CASSQDLGRAGRTFQYF